Listed below are T cell receptor beta chains from one sample, sequenced in a study of blood T cell repertoires in COVID-19. Sequencing was performed with immunoSEQ multiplex PCR; in TCRdb, only in-frame clones are kept and a portion is missing. The sample records approximately 190,000 clones, 80% to 85% being singletons. Material: PBMCs or T cells enriched from blood (not recorded which). All receptors come from a man aged 40-55 years who had recovered from COVID-19. Both conserved end residues are part of each CDR3. D genes are given only for firm matches. Some rows mark clone size as missing; the rest say once, few, many or name a class of expanded clone.

NA	NA	TRBJ2-7	TRBV28	TGTGCCAGCAGTTTAATTGACAGAACCTACGAGCAGTACTTC	CASSLIDRTYEQYF
NA	NA	TRBJ1-6	TRBV20-1	TGCAGTGTATCACCCCTCCACTTT	CSVSPLHF
TRBD2	many	TRBJ2-2	TRBV4-1	TGCGCCAGCAGCCAAAATAGCGGGGGGTACACCGGGGAGCTGTTTTTT	CASSQNSGGYTGELFF
TRBD1	NA	TRBJ1-2	TRBV5-1	TGCGCCAGCAGCCCTGACAGGGGGCATGGCTACACCTTC	CASSPDRGHGYTF
NA	few	TRBJ1-2	TRBV12-3/TRBV12-4	TGTGCCAGCAGTTTATTCGGTGAAGGCTACACCTTC	CASSLFGEGYTF
NA	NA	TRBJ2-7	TRBV6-5	TGTGCCAGCACGAGAGATTGGGCCGAGGGCGAGAAGTACTTC	CASTRDWAEGEKYF
NA	NA	TRBJ1-2	TRBV13	TGTGCCAGCAGCTTAGGCGCCGGGGATGGCTACACCTTC	CASSLGAGDGYTF
NA	NA	TRBJ1-1	TRBV15	TGTGCCACCAGCAGGCTTCGGGAGGGGCCGTCGGACACTGAAGCTTTCTTT	CATSRLREGPSDTEAFF
NA	NA	TRBJ1-1	TRBV12-3/TRBV12-4	TGTGCCAGCAGTTTAGTAGGGGACACTGAAGCTTTCTTT	CASSLVGDTEAFF
TRBD1	NA	TRBJ1-5	TRBV15	TGTGCCACCGCGAGAGACCCGGGACAGGGGTACCAGCCCCAGCATTTT	CATARDPGQGYQPQHF
NA	NA	TRBJ1-4	TRBV11-2	TGTGCCAGCAGCCCGAGCGTCGGTTCGGCCAAGGAAAAACTGTTTTTT	CASSPSVGSAKEKLFF
TRBD1	NA	TRBJ1-5	TRBV28	TGTGCCAGCAGAATACAGGGGACATACAATCAGCCCCAGCATTTT	CASRIQGTYNQPQHF
TRBD1	NA	TRBJ1-4	TRBV19	TGTGCCAGTAGTGCCTCCGGGACAGGGAATGAAAAACTGTTTTTT	CASSASGTGNEKLFF
NA	NA	TRBJ1-6	TRBV28	TGTGCCAGCACCAGGGCCGGGAATTCACCCCTCCACTTT	CASTRAGNSPLHF
NA	NA	TRBJ1-2	TRBV5-1	TGCGCCAGCACCACGGACAGACACTATGGCTACACCTTC	CASTTDRHYGYTF
NA	NA	TRBJ1-5	TRBV5-8	TGTGCCAGCAGCTTACAGGGTTACAATCAGCCCCAGCATTTT	CASSLQGYNQPQHF
NA	few	TRBJ1-2	TRBV5-8	TGTGCCAGCAGCACCAGGGTACTCTCCTATGGCTACACCTTC	CASSTRVLSYGYTF
TRBD1	NA	TRBJ1-2	TRBV5-1	TGCGCCAGCAGCTCTGGACAGGGGGTCTATGGCTACACCTTC	CASSSGQGVYGYTF
NA	NA	TRBJ2-2	TRBV18	TGTGCCAGCTCACCACTACGAGGACTGGGTTCCACCGGGGAGCTGTTTTTT	CASSPLRGLGSTGELFF
TRBD1	NA	TRBJ2-7	TRBV28	TGTGCCAGCAGACGACAGGGCTCCTACGAGCAGTACTTC	CASRRQGSYEQYF
TRBD1	NA	TRBJ1-2	TRBV3-1/TRBV3-2	TGTGCCAGCAGCCCTAGGACAGGGGGCCTTGGCTATGGCTACACCTTC	CASSPRTGGLGYGYTF
NA	once	TRBJ1-6	TRBV4-2	TGTGCCAGCAGCCAAGATACAGGAAACCCCAACGGACCCCTCCACTTT	CASSQDTGNPNGPLHF
NA	NA	TRBJ2-7	TRBV5-5	TGTGCCAGCAGCTTGGCGGTCTTGTCCTACGAGCAGTACTTC	CASSLAVLSYEQYF
NA	NA	TRBJ1-2	TRBV30	TGTGCCTGGAGTGGACATAATAACTATGGCTACACCTTC	CAWSGHNNYGYTF
NA	NA	TRBJ1-2	TRBV4-3	TGCGCCAGCAGCCAAGATCTGCAGTTTGGCGGTGGCTACACCTTC	CASSQDLQFGGGYTF
NA	NA	TRBJ1-1	TRBV19	TGTGCCAGTAGTATTGCGGGAGGCAACACTGAAGCTTTCTTT	CASSIAGGNTEAFF
NA	NA	TRBJ1-2	TRBV28	TGTGCCAGCAGTTTCAGGGTTCATGGCTACACCTTC	CASSFRVHGYTF
NA	NA	TRBJ2-3	TRBV27	TGTGCCAGCAGTCCGGGGAGCGGCGGGGGCCCCACAGATACGCAGTATTTT	CASSPGSGGGPTDTQYF
NA	NA	TRBJ2-7	TRBV18	TGTGCCAGCTCACCACAATCGGCCCTAGCCGGCGAGCAGTACTTC	CASSPQSALAGEQYF
NA	NA	TRBJ1-1	TRBV28	TGTGCCAGCAGTAGAACTATTAGTGTGAACACTGAAGCTTTCTTT	CASSRTISVNTEAFF
NA	once	TRBJ2-4	TRBV24-1	TGTGCCACCAGTGACCCGGGGGGCTACATTCAGTACTTC	CATSDPGGYIQYF
TRBD1	few	TRBJ2-7	TRBV24-1	TGTGCCACCAGTGATTTGCAGAGGGGGCACGACGAGCAGTACTTC	CATSDLQRGHDEQYF
TRBD1	once	TRBJ2-7	TRBV9	TGTGCCAGCAGCGTCAGGGGGACAGGGGTCGACGAGCAGTACTTC	CASSVRGTGVDEQYF
NA	NA	TRBJ2-5	TRBV14	TGTGCCAGCAGCCAAGTTTTCGGGGGACAAGAGACCCAGTACTTC	CASSQVFGGQETQYF
TRBD1	NA	TRBJ1-2	TRBV3-1/TRBV3-2	TGTGCCAGCAGCCAAGGTGGACAGGGCCTTTATGGCTACACCTTC	CASSQGGQGLYGYTF
TRBD1	NA	TRBJ2-1	TRBV6-5	TGTGCCAGCAGTCCACTCTCGGGACAGAGCAATGAGCAGTTCTTC	CASSPLSGQSNEQFF
NA	NA	TRBJ2-5	TRBV6-1	TGTGCCAGCAGTGAAAGTAGGGGGGGGGAGACCCAGTACTTC	CASSESRGGETQYF
NA	NA	TRBJ1-5	TRBV28	TGTGCCAGCAGTCCCTCAGCGGGGCGAGATCAGCCCCAGCATTTT	CASSPSAGRDQPQHF
NA	once	TRBJ1-1	TRBV5-6	TGTGCCAGCAGCTCCTTTAAGCCCCGCGGAACTGAAGCTTTCTTT	CASSSFKPRGTEAFF
NA	NA	TRBJ1-4	TRBV19	TGTGCCAGTAGTAGGGTGGGCGCGTCTGAAAAACTGTTTTTT	CASSRVGASEKLFF
TRBD1	few	TRBJ1-6	TRBV5-4	TGTGCCAGCAGCCGGGACAGGGGGAATCATGGTAATTCACCCCTCCACTTT	CASSRDRGNHGNSPLHF
NA	NA	TRBJ1-1	TRBV4-1	TGCGCCAGCAGCCAAGCGGGAGGGCATTCTATCATGAACACTGAAGCTTTCTTT	CASSQAGGHSIMNTEAFF
NA	NA	TRBJ2-1	TRBV9	TGTGCCAGCAGCGTAGGAGCCCCGAGAACCTACAATGAGCAGTTCTTC	CASSVGAPRTYNEQFF
NA	NA	TRBJ1-6	TRBV6-1	TGTGCCAGCAGTGAAGCGCTATTACTGCTGTTTTCTAATTCACCCCTCCACTTT	CASSEALLLLFSNSPLHF
TRBD1	NA	TRBJ1-5	TRBV19	TGTGCCAGTAGTGGACAGGCCCAGCCCCAGCATTTT	CASSGQAQPQHF
TRBD1	once	TRBJ2-7	TRBV28	TGTGCCAGCAGCCCGACCGGGACAGGGAGCTACGAGCAGTACTTC	CASSPTGTGSYEQYF
TRBD1	NA	TRBJ2-5	TRBV6-5	TGTGCCAGCAGTAAATCGACAGGGATACAAGAGACCCAGTACTTC	CASSKSTGIQETQYF
NA	NA	TRBJ2-7	TRBV7-9	TGTGCCAGCAGCCCAGGCCTCGGCAGGGATAGGTATGAGCAGTACTTC	CASSPGLGRDRYEQYF
TRBD1	NA	TRBJ2-7	TRBV27	TGTGCCAGCAGTAAATCAGGGGGCTTGGCCTACGAGCAGTACTTC	CASSKSGGLAYEQYF
NA	NA	TRBJ1-4	TRBV29-1	TGCAGCGTTGAAGGGCCGAATGAAAAACTGTTTTTT	CSVEGPNEKLFF
NA	NA	TRBJ2-3	TRBV7-2	TGTGCCAGCAGGGAGGTGGGGGGAGATACGCAGTATTTT	CASREVGGDTQYF
NA	once	TRBJ1-1	TRBV29-1	TGCAGCGTTAATGGGGAGTCCACTGAAGCTTTCTTT	CSVNGESTEAFF
NA	NA	TRBJ1-5	TRBV28	TGTGCCAGCAGTTTTCAGGGAACCGCTCAGCCCCAGCATTTT	CASSFQGTAQPQHF
NA	NA	TRBJ1-2	TRBV3-1/TRBV3-2	TGTGCCAGCAGCCAAGAAGGAGGGAGTGGCTACACCTTC	CASSQEGGSGYTF
TRBD2	NA	TRBJ2-5	TRBV5-4	TGTGCCAGCAGCCCACTAGCGGGGGGAGGGGAGACCCAGTACTTC	CASSPLAGGGETQYF
NA	NA	TRBJ1-2	TRBV5-1	TGCGCCAGCAGCTCCGAGGGCAGGAACTTTGGCTACACCTTC	CASSSEGRNFGYTF
NA	NA	TRBJ2-3	TRBV29-1	TGCAGCGTTGTCAGGGGTTCAGATACGCAGTATTTT	CSVVRGSDTQYF